This T cell receptor (beta chain) emerged from a study of response to subunit inactivated influenza vaccine. Study-wide results and caveats: The study's authors posited that every seasonal influenza vaccination enlists few new T cells.

Germline CDR1 reads MNHEY; CDR2 reads SMNVEV (reference sequence). CDR3 size: 11 residues. Trimming cost V 10 bases and J 1 base, with 4 bases left between them. This clonotype was found many times. Antigen specificity is unknown. TCRdb processed the RT-PCR reads anew with MiXCR; each CDR3 protein has one entry. The sample carries about 540,000 distinct CDR3 sequences, about 15% recorded once. V and J are TRBV27 and TRBJ2-2; D gene uncertain. The specimen comprised PBMCs from blood, sampled approximately 12 days after vaccination. This clonotype originated in a man between 50 and 59 years old who received an inactivated influenza vaccine. The CDR3 DNA is TGTGCCACCTTGAACACCGGGGAGCTGTTTTTT. This codes for CATLNTGELFF.